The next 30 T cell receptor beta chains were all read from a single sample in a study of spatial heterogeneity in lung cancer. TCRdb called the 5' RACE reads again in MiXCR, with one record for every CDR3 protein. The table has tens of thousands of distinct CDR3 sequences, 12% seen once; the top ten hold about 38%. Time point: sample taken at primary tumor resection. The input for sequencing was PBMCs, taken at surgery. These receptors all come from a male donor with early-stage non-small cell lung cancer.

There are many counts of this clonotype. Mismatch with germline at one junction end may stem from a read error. This chain's CDR3 is CASSLGGRGTDTQYF. The CDR3 DNA follows: TGTGCCAGCAGTTTAGGGGGACGAGGCACAGATACGCAGTATTTT. The chain combines TRBV7-2 with TRBJ2-3; D may be TRBD1 (6 bases). This CDR3 contains 15 residues. Germline CDR1 SGHTA, CDR2 FQGNSA. The variable domain in full, completed from reference TRBV7-2 and TRBJ2-3, reads GAGVSQSPSNKVTEKGKDVELRCDPISGHTALYWYRQSLGQGLEFLIYFQGNSAPDKSGLPSDRFSAERTGGSVSTLTIQRTQQEDSAVYLCASSLGGRGTDTQYFGPGTRLTVL.

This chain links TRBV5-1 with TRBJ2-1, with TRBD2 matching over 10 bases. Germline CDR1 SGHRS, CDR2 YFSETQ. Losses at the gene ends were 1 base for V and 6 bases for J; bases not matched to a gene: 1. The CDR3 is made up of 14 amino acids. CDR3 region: CASSLSGGANEQFF. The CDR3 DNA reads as TGCGCCAGCAGCTTGAGCGGGGGGGCCAATGAGCAGTTCTTC.

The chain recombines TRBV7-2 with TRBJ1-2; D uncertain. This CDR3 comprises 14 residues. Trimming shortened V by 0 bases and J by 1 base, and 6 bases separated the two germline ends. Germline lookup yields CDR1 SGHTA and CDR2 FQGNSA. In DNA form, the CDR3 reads TGTGCCAGCAGCTTAGCAAGGTTTAACTATGGCTACACCTTC. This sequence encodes CASSLARFNYGYTF. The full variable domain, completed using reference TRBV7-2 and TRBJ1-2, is GAGVSQSPSNKVTEKGKDVELRCDPISGHTALYWYRQSLGQGLEFLIYFQGNSAPDKSGLPSDRFSAERTGGSVSTLTIQRTQQEDSAVYLCASSLARFNYGYTFGSGTRLTVV.

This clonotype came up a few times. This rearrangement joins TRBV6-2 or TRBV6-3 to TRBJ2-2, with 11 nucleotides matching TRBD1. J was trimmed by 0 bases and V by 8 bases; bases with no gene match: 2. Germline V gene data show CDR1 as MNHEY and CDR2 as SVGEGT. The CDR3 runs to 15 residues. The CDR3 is CASGDRGTNTGELFF. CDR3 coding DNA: TGTGCCAGCGGGGACAGGGGGACGAACACCGGGGAGCTGTTTTTT.

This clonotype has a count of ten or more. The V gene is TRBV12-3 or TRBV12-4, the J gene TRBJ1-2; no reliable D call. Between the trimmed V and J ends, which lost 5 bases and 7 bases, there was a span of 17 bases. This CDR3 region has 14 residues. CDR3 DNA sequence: TGTGCCAGCAGTCCGACCCGACGATCGGCTGGCTACACCTTC. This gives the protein CASSPTRRSAGYTF.

CDR3 in DNA: TGTGCCAGTAGTATGGAGGGGGCGCGGAATTCACCCCTCCACTTT. Amino acids: CASSMEGARNSPLHF. V is TRBV19 and J is TRBJ1-6; 7 bases align to TRBD1. Losses at the gene ends were 3 bases for V and 7 bases for J; bases not matched to a gene: 6. Germline loops: CDR1 LNHDA, CDR2 SQIVND (reference sequence). The CDR3 loop spans 15 amino acids. The full variable domain, its missing parts supplied by reference TRBV19 and TRBJ1-6, is DGGITQSPKYLFRKEGQNVTLSCEQNLNHDAMYWYRQDPGQGLRLIYYSQIVNDFQKGDIAEGYSVSREKKESFPLTVTSAQKNPTAFYLCASSMEGARNSPLHFGNGTRLTVT.

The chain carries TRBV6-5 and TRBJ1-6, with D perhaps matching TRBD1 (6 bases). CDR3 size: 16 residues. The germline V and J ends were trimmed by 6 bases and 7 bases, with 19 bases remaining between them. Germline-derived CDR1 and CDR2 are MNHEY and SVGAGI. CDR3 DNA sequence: TGTGCCAGCAGGGGGGACACCGCTGGAGGAAATTCACCCCTCCACTTT. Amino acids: CASRGDTAGGNSPLHF.

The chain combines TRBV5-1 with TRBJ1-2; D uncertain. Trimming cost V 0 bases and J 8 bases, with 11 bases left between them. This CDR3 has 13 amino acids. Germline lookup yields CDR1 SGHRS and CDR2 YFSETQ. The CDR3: CASSLGVESGYTF. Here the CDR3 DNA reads TGCGCCAGCAGCTTGGGCGTAGAAAGCGGCTACACCTTC.

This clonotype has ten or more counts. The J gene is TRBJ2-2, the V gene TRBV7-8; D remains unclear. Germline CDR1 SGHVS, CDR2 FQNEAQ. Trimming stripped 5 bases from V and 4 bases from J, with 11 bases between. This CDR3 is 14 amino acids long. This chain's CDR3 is CASSRNSVTGELFF. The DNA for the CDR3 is TGTGCCAGCAGCAGAAATTCAGTCACCGGGGAGCTGTTTTTT.

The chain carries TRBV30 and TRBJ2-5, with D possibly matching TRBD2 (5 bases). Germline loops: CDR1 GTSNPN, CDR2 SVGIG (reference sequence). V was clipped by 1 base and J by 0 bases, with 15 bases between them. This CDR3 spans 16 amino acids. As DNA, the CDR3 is TGTGCCTGGAGTGGTGTGGTTGGCGGGCACCAAGAGACCCAGTACTTC. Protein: CAWSGVVGGHQETQYF. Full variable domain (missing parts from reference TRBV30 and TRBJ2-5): SQTIHQWPATLVQPVGSPLSLECTVEGTSNPNLYWYRQAAGRGLQLLFYSVGIGQISSEVPQNLSASRPQDRQFILSSKKLLLSDSGFYLCAWSGVVGGHQETQYFGPGTRLLVL.

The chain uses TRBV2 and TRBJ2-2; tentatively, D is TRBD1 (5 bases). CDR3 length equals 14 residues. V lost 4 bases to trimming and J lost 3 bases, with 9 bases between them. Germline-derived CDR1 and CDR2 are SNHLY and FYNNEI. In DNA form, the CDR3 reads TGTGCCAGCAGTGCAGGGCGCCACACCGGGGAGCTGTTTTTT. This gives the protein CASSAGRHTGELFF.

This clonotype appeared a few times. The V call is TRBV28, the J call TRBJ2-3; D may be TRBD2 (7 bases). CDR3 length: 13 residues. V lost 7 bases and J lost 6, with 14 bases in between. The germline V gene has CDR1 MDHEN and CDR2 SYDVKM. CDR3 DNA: TGTGCCAGCACATCGGGGGGCGCGGATACGCAGTATTTT. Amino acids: CASTSGGADTQYF.

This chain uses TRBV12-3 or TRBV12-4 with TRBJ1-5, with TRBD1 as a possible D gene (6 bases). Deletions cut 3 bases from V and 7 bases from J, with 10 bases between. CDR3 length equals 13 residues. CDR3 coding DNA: TGTGCCAGCAGTTTCGGGGGGCAGCAGCCCCAGCATTTT. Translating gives CASSFGGQQPQHF.

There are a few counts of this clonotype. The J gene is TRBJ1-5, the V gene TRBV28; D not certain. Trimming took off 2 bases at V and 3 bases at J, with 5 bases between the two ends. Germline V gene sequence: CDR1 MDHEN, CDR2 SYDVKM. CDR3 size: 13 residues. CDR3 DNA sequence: TGTGCCAGCAGTTTAGACAACAATCAGCCCCAGCATTTT. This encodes CASSLDNNQPQHF.

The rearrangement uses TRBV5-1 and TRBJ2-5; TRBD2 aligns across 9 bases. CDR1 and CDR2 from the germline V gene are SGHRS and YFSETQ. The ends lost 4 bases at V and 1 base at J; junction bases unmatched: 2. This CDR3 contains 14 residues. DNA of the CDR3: TGCGCCAGCAGCCCGACTAGCGGCCAAGAGACCCAGTACTTC. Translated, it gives CASSPTSGQETQYF.

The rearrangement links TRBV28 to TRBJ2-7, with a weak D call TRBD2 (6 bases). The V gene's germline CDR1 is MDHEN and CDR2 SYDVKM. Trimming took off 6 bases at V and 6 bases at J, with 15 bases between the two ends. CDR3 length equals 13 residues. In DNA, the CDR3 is TGTGCCAGCAGCAACCCGGTAGCGGTCGAGCAGTACTTC. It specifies CASSNPVAVEQYF.

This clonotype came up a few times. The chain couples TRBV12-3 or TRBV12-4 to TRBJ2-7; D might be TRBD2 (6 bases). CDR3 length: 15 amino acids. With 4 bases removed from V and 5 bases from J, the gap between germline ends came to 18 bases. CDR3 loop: CASSSDPGGVHEQYF. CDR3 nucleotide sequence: TGTGCCAGCAGTTCCGACCCCGGGGGTGTCCACGAGCAGTACTTC.

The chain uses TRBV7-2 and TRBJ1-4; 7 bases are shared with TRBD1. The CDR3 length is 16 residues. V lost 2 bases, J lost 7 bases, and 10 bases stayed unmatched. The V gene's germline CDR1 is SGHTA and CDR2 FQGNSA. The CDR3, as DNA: TGTGCCAGCAGCTTAAGGGTGGCAGGGGGTGGTGAAAAACTGTTTTTT. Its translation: CASSLRVAGGGEKLFF.

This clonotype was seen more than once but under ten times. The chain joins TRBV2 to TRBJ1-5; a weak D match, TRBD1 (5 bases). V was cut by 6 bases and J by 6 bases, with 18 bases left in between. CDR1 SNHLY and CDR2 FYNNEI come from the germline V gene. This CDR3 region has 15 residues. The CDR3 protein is CASRGTTGASQPQHF. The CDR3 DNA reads TGTGCCAGCAGGGGGACCACGGGAGCAAGTCAGCCCCAGCATTTT.

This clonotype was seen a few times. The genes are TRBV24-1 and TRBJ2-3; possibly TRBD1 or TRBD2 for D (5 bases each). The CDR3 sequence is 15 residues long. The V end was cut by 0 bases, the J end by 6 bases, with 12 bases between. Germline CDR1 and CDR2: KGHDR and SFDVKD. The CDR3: CATSDLGTPPDTQYF. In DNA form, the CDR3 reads TGTGCCACCAGTGATTTGGGGACCCCACCCGATACGCAGTATTTT.

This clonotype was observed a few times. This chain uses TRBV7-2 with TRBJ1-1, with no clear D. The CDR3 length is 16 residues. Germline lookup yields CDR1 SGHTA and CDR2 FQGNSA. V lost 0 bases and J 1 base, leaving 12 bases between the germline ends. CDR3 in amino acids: CASSLALGAPNTEAFF. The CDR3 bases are TGTGCCAGCAGCTTAGCGTTAGGAGCCCCGAACACTGAAGCTTTCTTT. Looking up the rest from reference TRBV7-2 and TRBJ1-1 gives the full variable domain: GAGVSQSPSNKVTEKGKDVELRCDPISGHTALYWYRQSLGQGLEFLIYFQGNSAPDKSGLPSDRFSAERTGGSVSTLTIQRTQQEDSAVYLCASSLALGAPNTEAFFGQGTRLTVV.

The CDR3 is CASSYPRGRLTDTQYF. The CDR3 DNA sequence: TGTGCCAGCAGTTACCCGCGGGGGAGACTCACAGATACGCAGTATTTT. The chain links TRBV6-2 or TRBV6-3 to TRBJ2-3, with 7 bases lining up with TRBD2. The V gene's germline CDR1 is MNHEY and CDR2 SVGEGT. CDR3 length equals 16 residues. Germline trimming cut 2 bases from V and 2 bases from J; bases unmatched to any gene: 7.

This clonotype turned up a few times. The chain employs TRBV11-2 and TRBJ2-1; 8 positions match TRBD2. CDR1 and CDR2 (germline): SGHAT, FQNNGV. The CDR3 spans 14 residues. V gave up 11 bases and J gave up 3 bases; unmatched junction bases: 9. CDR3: CAAAPGGIYNEQFF. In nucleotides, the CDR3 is TGTGCCGCAGCTCCGGGGGGGATCTACAATGAGCAGTTCTTC.

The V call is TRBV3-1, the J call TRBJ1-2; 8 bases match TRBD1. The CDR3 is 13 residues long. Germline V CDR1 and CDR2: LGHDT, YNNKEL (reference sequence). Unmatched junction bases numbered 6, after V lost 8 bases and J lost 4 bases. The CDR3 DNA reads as TGTGCCAGCGCCAGGGACAGGTCCTATGGCTACACCTTC. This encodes CASARDRSYGYTF.

The CDR3 loop is CASSDPGQKNTEAFF. The CDR3 bases are TGTGCCAGCAGTGACCCGGGACAGAAGAACACTGAAGCTTTCTTT. This chain joins TRBV6-2 or TRBV6-3 and TRBJ1-1; 7 positions agree with TRBD1. This CDR3 contains 15 residues. Germline V gives CDR1 MNHEY, CDR2 SVGEGT. V shed 5 bases and J 1 base; nucleotides not matched to a gene: 7.

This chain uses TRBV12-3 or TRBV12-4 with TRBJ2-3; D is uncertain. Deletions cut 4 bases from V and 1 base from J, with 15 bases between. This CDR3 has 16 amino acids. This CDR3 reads CASSSTTMDGTDTQYF. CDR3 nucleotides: TGTGCCAGCAGTTCAACAACTATGGATGGCACAGATACGCAGTATTTT.

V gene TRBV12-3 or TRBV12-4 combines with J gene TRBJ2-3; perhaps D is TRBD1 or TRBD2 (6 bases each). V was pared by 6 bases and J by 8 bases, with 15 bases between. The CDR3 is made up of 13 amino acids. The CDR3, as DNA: TGTGCCAGCAGCAGCGGAGGGGGGACTACGCAGTATTTT. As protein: CASSSGGGTTQYF.

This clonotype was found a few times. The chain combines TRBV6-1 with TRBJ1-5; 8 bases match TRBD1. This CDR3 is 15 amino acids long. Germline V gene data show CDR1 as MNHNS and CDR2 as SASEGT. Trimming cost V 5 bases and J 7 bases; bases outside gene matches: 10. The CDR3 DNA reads TGTGCCAGCAGTCCGCGGACAGGGAGCGGACAGCCCCAGCATTTT. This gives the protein CASSPRTGSGQPQHF.

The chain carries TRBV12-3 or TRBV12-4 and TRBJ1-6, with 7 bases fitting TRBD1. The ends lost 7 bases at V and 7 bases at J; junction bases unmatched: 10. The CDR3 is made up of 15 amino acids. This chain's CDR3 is CASKETGTENSPLHF. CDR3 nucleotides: TGTGCCAGCAAAGAGACAGGGACCGAAAATTCACCCCTCCACTTT.

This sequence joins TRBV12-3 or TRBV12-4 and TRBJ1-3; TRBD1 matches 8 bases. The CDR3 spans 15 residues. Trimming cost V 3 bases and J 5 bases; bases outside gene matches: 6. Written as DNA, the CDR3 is TGTGCCAGCAGTTTTACAGGGGGTTTAAGAAACACCATATATTTT. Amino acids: CASSFTGGLRNTIYF.